The 8 T cell receptor beta chains presented below share a single source sample, sequenced in a study of glioma-infiltrating T cells. The iRepertoire nested amplicon-rescue multiplex PCR amplified TCR alpha and beta CDR3s from RNA. TCRdb reprocessed the multiplex PCR reads with MiXCR, giving one entry per CDR3 protein. The sample has more than 100,000 distinct CDR3 sequences; around 28% are singletons. The sequenced material came from glioma tissue, nonneoplastic brain tissue, or PBMCs (not recorded which). The receptors originated from a human donor with low-grade glioma or glioblastoma, undergoing nonglioma brain surgery, or in good health (not recorded which).

This chain joins TRBV30 and TRBJ2-3; the D is unclear. The germline CDR1 and CDR2 sequences are GTSNPN and SVGIG (reference sequence). Trimming left V 2 bases short and J 4 bases short, with 4 bases between. The CDR3 is 11 residues long. In DNA form, the CDR3 reads TGTGCCTGGAGTACCCCAGATACGCAGTATTTT. Translation: CAWSTPDTQYF.

This clonotype was counted a few times. The chain carries TRBV12-3 or TRBV12-4 and TRBJ1-1; D is undetermined. The CDR3 spans 12 residues. Trimming left V 6 bases short and J 3 bases short, with 8 bases between. CDR3 coding DNA: TGTGCCAGCAGCCCCGGGTACACTGAAGCTTTCTTT. Its protein product is CASSPGYTEAFF.

There are many counts of this clonotype. V gene TRBV28 combines with J gene TRBJ1-1; the D is unclear. CDR1 is MDHEN and CDR2 is SYDVKM in the germline V gene. The CDR3 has 17 amino acids. V dropped 6 bases and J dropped 0 bases, with 20 bases sitting between them. Written as DNA, the CDR3 is TGTGCCAGCAGGATGAGATGGGCGATGGGCATGAACACTGAAGCTTTCTTT. Its translation is CASRMRWAMGMNTEAFF.

On this clonotype: With a much larger clone just one base away, this may be a read error. The V call is TRBV7-2, the J call TRBJ1-1; D gene uncertain. The CDR3 has 14 residues. The germline V and J ends were trimmed by 5 bases and 0 bases, with 10 bases remaining between them. CDR1 is SGHTA, CDR2 FQGNSA, per germline. CDR3: CASSPHGVNTEAFF. The DNA of the CDR3 is TGTGCCAGCAGCCCCCATGGGGTGAACACTGAAGCTTTCTTT.

The chain has TRBV29-1 and TRBJ2-1; D tentatively reads TRBD1 or TRBD2 (6 bases each). Trimming took 8 bases from V and 2 from J, leaving 16 bases between them. Germline-derived CDR1 and CDR2 are SQVTM and ANQGSEA. The CDR3 is made up of 14 amino acids. The CDR3 reads CSMTGAPPYNEQFF. Here the CDR3 DNA reads TGCAGCATGACGGGGGCACCCCCCTACAATGAGCAGTTCTTC.

This clonotype was seen many times. CDR3 residues: CSASLAATDTQYF. The CDR3 region has the DNA TGCAGTGCTTCTCTAGCGGCTACAGATACGCAGTATTTT. The chain uses TRBV20-1 and TRBJ2-3, with 7 bases identical to TRBD2. Germline CDR1 is DFQATT and CDR2 is SNEGSKA (reference sequence). This CDR3 contains 13 residues. Germline trimming cut 5 bases from V and 3 bases from J; bases unmatched to any gene: 5.

This clonotype was observed at least ten times. The chain joins TRBV19 to TRBJ2-3, with 9 bases that match TRBD1. The germline CDR1 and CDR2 sequences are LNHDA and SQIVND (reference sequence). The CDR3 length is 14 residues. V lost 9 bases to trimming and J lost 6 bases; unmatched junction nucleotides: 10. CDR3 in amino acids: CASGEQGAGDTQYF. In DNA form, the CDR3 reads TGTGCCAGCGGGGAACAGGGGGCAGGGGATACGCAGTATTTT.

This chain uses TRBV5-4 with TRBJ1-1; D is possibly TRBD1 (5 bases). CDR3 size: 14 residues. The germline gives CDR1 SGHNT, CDR2 YYREEE (reference sequence). V lost 2 bases and J 12 bases, leaving 20 bases between the germline ends. This chain's CDR3 is CASSLQAPNTGPFF. CDR3 in DNA: TGTGCCAGCAGCTTACAGGCACCGAACACTGGACCTTTCTTT.